The rows below give T cell receptor beta chains drawn from one sample of a study of blood T cell repertoires in COVID-19. Method: immunoSEQ multiplex PCR; TCRdb's copy keeps in-frame clones and lacks some. The data contain 250,000 or so clones, 89% of them singletons. Sequencing input: peripheral blood. The origin of the receptors is a woman between 35 and 50 years old who had recovered from COVID-19. Each CDR3 is given with its conserved first and last residue. The D gene is left open where the match is weak. The size of a clone is reported for some rows only, either as once, few or many, or as a class for expanded clones.

TGCGCCAGCAGCCCGGGTCCGGCGACTGGGGCCAACGTCCTGACTTTC CASSPGPATGANVLTF TRBJ2-6 . TRBV4-3 16 .
TGTGCCACCAGCAAGACTTCTGGTGGCTACACCTTC CATSKTSGGYTF TRBJ1-2 . TRBV15 12 .
TGCGCCAGCGACGCAACGGGACAGGTGACCGGTGAGCAGTTCTTC CASDATGQVTGEQFF TRBJ2-1 TRBD1 TRBV4-1 15 .
TGTGCCATCTCGGATAGCGGGAGCGGGGGAACCGGGGAGCTGTTTTTT CAISDSGSGGTGELFF TRBJ2-2 TRBD2 TRBV10-3 16 .
TGTGCCAGCAGCGTAGTGTCCGGGACTCTCACCTTC CASSVVSGTLTF TRBJ1-2 . TRBV9 12 few
TGTGCCATCAGCCCAGGGGCTCGGGACGATGAGCAGTTCTTC CAISPGARDDEQFF TRBJ2-1 . TRBV10-3 14 .
TGTGCCAGCAGCTTTAGCGGGGGGCCAATCAACGAGCAGTTCTTC CASSFSGGPINEQFF TRBJ2-1 TRBD2 TRBV7-9 15 once
TGTGCCAGCAGTTTCCAGGGGGCGAATACGCAGTATTTT CASSFQGANTQYF TRBJ2-3 TRBD1 TRBV12-3/TRBV12-4 13 .
TGTGCCAGCAGCTCCCAGGGGGCAGAGACCCAGTACTTC CASSSQGAETQYF TRBJ2-5 TRBD1 TRBV5-4 13 .
TGTGCCAGTAGTATAGGGGGGGATTTCTACAATGAGCAGTTCTTC CASSIGGDFYNEQFF TRBJ2-1 . TRBV19 15 .
TGCGCCAGCAGCCGATCCCGGGGAGCCTACGAGCAGTACTTC CASSRSRGAYEQYF TRBJ2-7 . TRBV5-1 14 .
TGTGCCAGCAGTTTTACAGGGGGGACTGAAGCTTTCTTT CASSFTGGTEAFF TRBJ1-1 TRBD1 TRBV27 13 once
TGTGCCAGCAGTTCCGGGGCAACTAATGAAAAACTGTTTTTT CASSSGATNEKLFF TRBJ1-4 . TRBV28 14 .
TGTGCCACCTGGAGCTCCGGGACAGCGAACTATGGCTACACCTTC CATWSSGTANYGYTF TRBJ1-2 TRBD1 TRBV19 15 .
TGTGCCAGCAGCTCCCCGGGACTAGCCAATGGGGCAGAGACCCAGTACTTC CASSSPGLANGAETQYF TRBJ2-5 TRBD2 TRBV7-2 17 .
TGTGCCAGCAGCTTTCCAGGAACCAAAAACATTCAGTACTTC CASSFPGTKNIQYF TRBJ2-4 . TRBV7-9 14 .
TGTGCCAGCAGCCCCCGTGGGCCCCACTACAATGAGCAGTTCTTC CASSPRGPHYNEQFF TRBJ2-1 . TRBV5-4 15 once
TGTGCCAGCAGGCTCAAGGGACAGGGTTGGTATGAGCAGTTCTTC CASRLKGQGWYEQFF TRBJ2-1 TRBD1 TRBV27 15 .
TGTGCCTATCGCGGGACTTCTTCCTACGAGCAGTACTTC CAYRGTSSYEQYF TRBJ2-7 . TRBV30 13 .
TGTGCCAGCAGCTTCCGGGAAGGACAGCCCCAGCATTTT CASSFREGQPQHF TRBJ1-5 . TRBV7-2 13 .
TGCGCCAGCAGCGCTTCAGGACAAGTCCAAGAGACCCAGTACTTC CASSASGQVQETQYF TRBJ2-5 . TRBV5-1 15 .
TGTGCCAGTAGTATTGCCGGCCCTGCGGACTATGGCTACACCTTC CASSIAGPADYGYTF TRBJ1-2 . TRBV19 15 .
TGTGCCAGCAGCGTGGGGACAGGGCCTGTGGATACGCAGTATTTT CASSVGTGPVDTQYF TRBJ2-3 TRBD1 TRBV9 15 once
TGTGCCAGCAGGAAGACAGGGGGCGCGGAAGCTTTCTTT CASRKTGGAEAFF TRBJ1-1 TRBD1 TRBV12-3/TRBV12-4 13 .
TGTGCCAGCAGCCGGACTAGCGCGGACACCGGGGAGCTGTTTTTT CASSRTSADTGELFF TRBJ2-2 TRBD2 TRBV27 15 .
TGTGCCAGCAGCTTGGACAGGGGGTGGGAGACCCAGTACTTC CASSLDRGWETQYF TRBJ2-5 TRBD1 TRBV5-6 14 .
TGCGCCAGCAGCCAAGAACTTGGGCAGGACTCCTATAGCAATCAGCCCCAGCATTTT CASSQELGQDSYSNQPQHF TRBJ1-5 . TRBV4-1 19 .
TGTGCCAGCAGTTGGGAGGTTAGGGAAAAACTGTTTTTT CASSWEVREKLFF TRBJ1-4 . TRBV28 13 .
TGTGCCAGCAGCCAAACGGGACTAACCACAGATACGCAGTATTTT CASSQTGLTTDTQYF TRBJ2-3 TRBD2 TRBV7-3 15 .
TGCAGTGCTAGTATTCAGGACACAGATACGCAGTATTTT CSASIQDTDTQYF TRBJ2-3 . TRBV20-1 13 .
TGTGCCTGGAGCGAGCAGGGCTACGAGCAGTACTTC CAWSEQGYEQYF TRBJ2-7 . TRBV30 12 .
TGTGCCAGCACAACTAGCTCCTACAATGAGCAGTTCTTC CASTTSSYNEQFF TRBJ2-1 . TRBV2 13 .
TGCGCCAGCAGCACCGGCCGGGACAACCACAATGAGCAGTTCTTC CASSTGRDNHNEQFF TRBJ2-1 . TRBV5-1 15 .
TGTGCCAGAAGCAGGAGAGACAGGGGAGCTCAGCCCCAGCATTTT CARSRRDRGAQPQHF TRBJ1-5 TRBD1 TRBV5-3 15 few
TGTGCCAGCAGCCCCCGGACGGAGGATGGCTACACCTTC CASSPRTEDGYTF TRBJ1-2 . TRBV3-1/TRBV3-2 13 .
TGTGCCAGCAGCTTGGAGCGTGCCGGGATTCTTAGTGAAAAACTGTTTTTT CASSLERAGILSEKLFF TRBJ1-4 . TRBV5-6 17 .
TGTGCCAGCAGCTTTGGCGGGGTCGCGAATGAGCAGTTCTTC CASSFGGVANEQFF TRBJ2-1 . TRBV7-3 14 .
TGTGCCAGCAGTCAACGACCAGGGGGACCTTACTCCTACGAGCAGTACTTC CASSQRPGGPYSYEQYF TRBJ2-7 TRBD1 TRBV28 17 .
TGTGCCAGCAGCTTCGGACAGGGGGATAGCACAGATACGCAGTATTTT CASSFGQGDSTDTQYF TRBJ2-3 TRBD1 TRBV7-9 16 .
TGTGCCAGCAGTTCGCGGACAGGGGCGGGGGAGACCCAGTACTTC CASSSRTGAGETQYF TRBJ2-5 TRBD1 TRBV6-5 15 .
TGTGCCAGCAGTTTAGGTCACAGTGAGGGCCTCATGAACACTGAAGCTTTCTTT CASSLGHSEGLMNTEAFF TRBJ1-1 . TRBV28 18 .
TGTGCCAGCAGTTTACTCGATTTTAGGACCTCCGGGAGCTCTGGAAACACCATATATTTT CASSLLDFRTSGSSGNTIYF TRBJ1-3 . TRBV28 20 .